This T cell receptor (beta chain) was profiled in a study of tumor-infiltrating lymphocytes in primary liver carcinoma. With around 450 ng total RNA as template and a constant-region primer, TCR beta cDNA was made. For TCR beta, libraries were produced by three nested multiplex PCR rounds using slightly modified ARM-PCR. Each of the first two PCR rounds ran approximately 9 cycles with TRBV1-TRBV30 forward and C-beta reverse primers. From the multiplex PCR reads, TCRdb called clonotypes with MiXCR, one entry per CDR3 protein. The sample lists more than 90,000 distinct CDR3 sequences; around 73% were seen once. Each 20-30 mg portion of unsorted bulk tissue served as the source for co-extraction of RNA and DNA. Cases comprised patients with primary liver carcinoma who received surgical resection. The germline gives CDR1 MGHDK, CDR2 SYGVNS. The CDR3 extends over 14 amino acids. The ends were cut back, 2 bases at V and 3 bases at J, with 11 bases in the middle.

Sequences were obtained from liver tumor tissue from sampling region 2. Subset noted: tumor region T2, inferior pole. The rearrangement links TRBV25-1 to TRBJ2-7, with D hard to call. This receptor was taken from a woman in her sixties with primary liver carcinoma and hepatitis B virus infection. The CDR3 protein is CASSEGDGHYEQYF. The CDR3 region has the DNA TGTGCCAGCAGTGAAGGGGATGGTCACTACGAGCAGTACTTC.